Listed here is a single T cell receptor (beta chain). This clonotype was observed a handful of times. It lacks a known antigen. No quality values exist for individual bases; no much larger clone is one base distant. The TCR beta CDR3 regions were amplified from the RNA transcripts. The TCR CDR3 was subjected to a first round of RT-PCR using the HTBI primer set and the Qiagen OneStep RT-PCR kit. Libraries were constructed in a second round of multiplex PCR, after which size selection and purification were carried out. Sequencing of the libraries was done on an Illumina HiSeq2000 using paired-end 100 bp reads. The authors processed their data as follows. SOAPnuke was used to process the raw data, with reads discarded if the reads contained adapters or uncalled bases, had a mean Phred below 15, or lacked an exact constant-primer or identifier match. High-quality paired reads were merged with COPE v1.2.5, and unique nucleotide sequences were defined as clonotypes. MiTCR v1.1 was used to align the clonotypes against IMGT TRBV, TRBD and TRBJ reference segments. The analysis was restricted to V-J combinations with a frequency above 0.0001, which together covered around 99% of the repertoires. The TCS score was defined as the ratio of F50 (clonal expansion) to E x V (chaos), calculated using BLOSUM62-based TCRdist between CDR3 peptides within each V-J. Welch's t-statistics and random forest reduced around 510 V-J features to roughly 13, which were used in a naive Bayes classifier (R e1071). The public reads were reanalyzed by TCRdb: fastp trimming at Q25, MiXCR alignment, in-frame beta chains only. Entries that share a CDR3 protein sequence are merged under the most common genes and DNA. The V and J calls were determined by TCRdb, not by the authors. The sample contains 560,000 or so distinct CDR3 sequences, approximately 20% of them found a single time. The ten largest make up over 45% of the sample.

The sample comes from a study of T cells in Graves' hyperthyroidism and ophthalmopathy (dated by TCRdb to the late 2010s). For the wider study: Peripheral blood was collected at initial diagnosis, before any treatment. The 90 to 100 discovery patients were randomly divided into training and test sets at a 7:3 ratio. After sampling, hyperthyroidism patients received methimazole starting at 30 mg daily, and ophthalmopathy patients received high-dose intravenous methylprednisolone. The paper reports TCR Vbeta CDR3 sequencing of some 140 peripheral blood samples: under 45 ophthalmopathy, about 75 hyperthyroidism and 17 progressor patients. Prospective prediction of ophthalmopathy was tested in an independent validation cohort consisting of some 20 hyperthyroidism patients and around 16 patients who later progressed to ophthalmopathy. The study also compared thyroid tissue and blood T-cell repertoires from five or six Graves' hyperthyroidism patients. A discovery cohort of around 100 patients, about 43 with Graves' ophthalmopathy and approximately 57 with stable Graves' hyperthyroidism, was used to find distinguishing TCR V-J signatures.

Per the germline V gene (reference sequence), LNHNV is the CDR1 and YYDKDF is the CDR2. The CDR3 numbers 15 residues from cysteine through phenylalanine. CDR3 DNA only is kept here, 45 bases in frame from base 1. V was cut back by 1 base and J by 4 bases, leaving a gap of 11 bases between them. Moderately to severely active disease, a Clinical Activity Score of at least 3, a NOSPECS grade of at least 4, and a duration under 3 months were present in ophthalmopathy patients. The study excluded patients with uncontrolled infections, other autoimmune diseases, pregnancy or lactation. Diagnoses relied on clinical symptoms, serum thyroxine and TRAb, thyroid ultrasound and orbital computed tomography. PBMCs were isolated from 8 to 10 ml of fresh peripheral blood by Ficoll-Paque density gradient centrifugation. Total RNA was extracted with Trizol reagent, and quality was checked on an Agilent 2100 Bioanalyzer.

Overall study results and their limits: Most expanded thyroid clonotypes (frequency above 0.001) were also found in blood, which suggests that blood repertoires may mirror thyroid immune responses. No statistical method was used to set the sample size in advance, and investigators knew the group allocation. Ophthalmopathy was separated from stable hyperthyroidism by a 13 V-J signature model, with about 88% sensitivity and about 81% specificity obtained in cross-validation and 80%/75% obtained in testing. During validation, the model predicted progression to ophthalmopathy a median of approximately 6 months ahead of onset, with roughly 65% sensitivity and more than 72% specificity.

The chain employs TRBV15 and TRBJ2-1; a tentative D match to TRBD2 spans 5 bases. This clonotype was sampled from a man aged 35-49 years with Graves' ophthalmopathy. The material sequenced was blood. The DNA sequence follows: TGTGCCACCAGCAGAGTTGGAGGTGGGTACAATGAGCAGTTCTTC. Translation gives CATSRVGGGYNEQFF.